One and the same sample provided the 15 T cell receptor beta chains below, sequenced in a study of OX40 agonist ivuxolimab in advanced cancers. Only in-frame clones appear in the TCRdb table, and some are missing; sequencing was by immunoSEQ multiplex PCR. Of some 100,000 clones detected, approximately 90% appear once; the ten largest clones hold 0.45% to 0.65%. The source was CD4+ or CD8+ T cells sorted from blood, collected in a trial of the OX40 agonist ivuxolimab. Source of these receptors: an adult with an advanced solid tumor such as melanoma, head and neck, liver or kidney cancer.

The chain carries TRBV18 and TRBJ2-1; 10 bases match TRBD2. The V and J ends lost 5 bases and 6 bases, in that order; junction bases with no gene match: 7. The germline gives CDR1 KGHSH, CDR2 LQKENI. CDR3 length: 15 amino acids. CDR3 DNA: TGTGCCAGCTCAAGGACTAGCGGCGTCCTCAATGAGCAGTTCTTC. This codes for CASSRTSGVLNEQFF.

This chain links TRBV7-3 with TRBJ1-1, with no clear D. V lost 6 bases and J 1 base, leaving 12 bases between the germline ends. Germline lookup yields CDR1 SGHTA and CDR2 FQGTGA. This CDR3 is built from 14 residues. In DNA form, the CDR3 reads TGTGCCAGCAGATTGGGATTGGAGAACACTGAAGCTTTCTTT. As protein: CASRLGLENTEAFF. The full variable domain, completed using reference TRBV7-3 and TRBJ1-1, is GAGVSQTPSNKVTEKGKYVELRCDPISGHTALYWYRQSLGQGPEFLIYFQGTGAADDSGLPNDRFFAVRPEGSVSTLKIQRTERGDSAVYLCASRLGLENTEAFFGQGTRLTVV.

The chain recombines TRBV19 with TRBJ2-1; 10 bases match TRBD1. The J segment lost 7 bases and the V segment lost 2 bases, leaving 11 bases of the junction unmatched. The V gene's germline CDR1 is LNHDA and CDR2 SQIVND (reference sequence). CDR3 length: 17 amino acids. The CDR3, as DNA: TGTGCCAGTAGTATAATAAGGGACAGGGGAGGGAGGAATGAGCAGTTCTTC. Protein sequence: CASSIIRDRGGRNEQFF.

This sequence joins TRBV27 and TRBJ1-5; TRBD1 matches at 8 bases. The CDR3 length is 16 residues. V was clipped by 4 bases and J by 3 bases; unmatched bases: 8. Looked up from germline, CDR1 is MNHEY and CDR2 is SMNVEV (reference sequence). The CDR3 spells CASSSLGTGNNQPQHF. The CDR3 coding sequence is TGTGCCAGCAGTTCCCTAGGGACAGGCAACAATCAGCCCCAGCATTTT.

The V gene is TRBV12-5, the J gene TRBJ1-5, with D hard to call. The V and J ends lost 5 bases and 2 bases respectively, with 7 bases between them. Germline loops: CDR1 LGHNT, CDR2 FRNRAP. CDR3 size: 13 residues. The CDR3 bases are TGTGCTAGTGGTGTGGAGGGCAATCAGCCCCAGCATTTT. This translates into CASGVEGNQPQHF.

The chain links TRBV28 to TRBJ2-7, with D possibly TRBD1 on 5 matching bases. With 3 bases removed from V and 3 bases from J, the gap between germline ends came to 12 bases. The CDR3 contains 14 residues. The germline gives CDR1 MDHEN, CDR2 SYDVKM. CDR3 sequence reads: CASSFPDTNYEQYF. CDR3 nucleotide sequence: TGTGCCAGCAGTTTCCCGGACACTAACTACGAGCAGTACTTC.

This clone was counted between two and nine times. The J gene is TRBJ1-1, the V gene TRBV5-4; D is uncertain. The CDR3 has 15 amino acids. Germline V lookup: CDR1 SGHNT, CDR2 YYREEE (reference sequence). V was trimmed by 7 bases and J by 0 bases, leaving 16 bases between them. The CDR3 loop reads CASGEMASMNTEAFF. The CDR3 coding sequence is TGTGCCAGCGGCGAGATGGCCTCAATGAACACTGAAGCTTTCTTT. Full variable domain (outside the CDR3, taken from reference TRBV5-4 and TRBJ1-1): ETGVTQSPTHLIKTRGQQVTLRCSSQSGHNTVSWYQQALGQGPQFIFQYYREEENGRGNFPPRFSGLQFPNYSSELNVNALELDDSALYLCASGEMASMNTEAFFGQGTRLTVV.

The genes are TRBV28 and TRBJ2-7; the match to TRBD1 covers 8 bases. The CDR3 is 15 residues long. Looked up from germline, CDR1 is MDHEN and CDR2 is SYDVKM. V was pared by 5 bases and J by 2 bases, with 8 bases of the junction left unmatched. The CDR3 coding sequence is TGTGCCAGCAGTATAAGACAGGGGATTCCCTACGAGCAGTACTTC. Translation: CASSIRQGIPYEQYF.

This chain links TRBV19 with TRBJ1-5; the D gene is possibly TRBD1 (6 bases). With 9 bases removed from V and 0 bases from J, the gap between germline ends came to 12 bases. This CDR3 is 14 amino acids long. CDR1 is LNHDA, CDR2 SQIVND, per germline (reference sequence). The CDR3 DNA is TGTGCCAGCACCGGACAGATTAGCAATCAGCCCCAGCATTTT. This sequence encodes CASTGQISNQPQHF.

This clone was recorded once. The chain combines TRBV7-3 with TRBJ2-1; 8 nucleotides line up with TRBD2. This CDR3 region has 16 residues. Germline V gene data show CDR1 as SGHTA and CDR2 as FQGTGA. J lost 7 bases, V lost 5 bases, and 13 bases had no gene match. The DNA for the CDR3 is TGTGCCAGCAGCGCGAAACACGACGGGAGGGGAAATGAGCAGTTCTTC. Amino acid sequence: CASSAKHDGRGNEQFF.

The V gene is TRBV9, the J gene TRBJ2-2; 16 positions match TRBD2. Germline V gene sequence: CDR1 SGDLS, CDR2 YYNGEE. This CDR3 has 18 amino acids. The V and J ends lost 3 bases and 3 bases, in that order; junction bases with no gene match: 5. The DNA of the CDR3 is TGTGCCAGCAGCGCGGGACTAGCGGGAGGGTTCTACACCGGGGAGCTGTTTTTT. It is translated as CASSAGLAGGFYTGELFF.

This chain uses TRBV6-1 with TRBJ2-4, with TRBD2 as a possible D gene (6 bases). The V end lost 1 base, the J end lost 1 base, and 8 bases lay between the germline ends. Germline lookup yields CDR1 MNHNS and CDR2 SASEGT. This CDR3 has 15 amino acids. CDR3: CASSEVGGAKNIQYF. DNA of the CDR3: TGTGCCAGCAGTGAAGTCGGAGGGGCCAAAAACATTCAGTACTTC.

CDR3 nucleotide sequence: TGCAGCGTGTCAGGGGGCGCAGACTATGGCTACACCTTC. Its translation is CSVSGGADYGYTF. The V and J genes are TRBV29-1 and TRBJ1-2; the match to TRBD1 covers 8 bases. This CDR3 region has 13 residues. Germline CDR1 reads SQVTM; CDR2 reads ANQGSEA. The J segment lost 3 bases and the V segment lost 6 bases, leaving 6 bases of the junction unmatched.

The chain joins TRBV28 to TRBJ1-3; the D gene is possibly TRBD1 (5 bases). Germline CDR1 is MDHEN and CDR2 is SYDVKM. V lost 4 bases and J lost 3, with 10 bases in between. The CDR3 has 14 residues. The CDR3 sequence: CASSSPGGGNTIYF. The CDR3 nucleotides read TGTGCCAGCAGTTCCCCGGGGGGTGGAAACACCATATATTTT.

The chain's CDR3 is CASSYRRGYEQYF. The CDR3 region has the DNA TGTGCCAGCAGTTATCGGCGGGGGTACGAGCAGTACTTC. This chain uses TRBV6-5 with TRBJ2-7; 7 bases match TRBD2. CDR3 length equals 13 residues. CDR1 is MNHEY, CDR2 SVGAGI, per germline. J lost 4 bases, V lost 3 bases, and 3 bases had no gene match.